The clone carrying this TCR beta chain was counted between two and nine times. Original methodology: Counts of nucleated cells, estimated from reference gene primer amplification, were obtained. Repertoires were generated with immunoSEQ multiplex PCR, while TCRdb's copy carries only in-frame clones and drops some. The V and J calls and the clone size are those of that table, but D and trimming were determined from the DNA. This repertoire shows tens of thousands of clones, more than 75% found once; its top ten account for about 14%. The data originate from a study of blood T cell repertoires in COVID-19. On the study more broadly: Acute and convalescent COVID-19 specimens originated in the United States, Italy and Spain. In each case, the material was cDNA or gDNA derived from T cells, B-cell-depleted T cells, or PBMCs.

The origin of this receptor is a woman in her seventies with acute or convalescent COVID-19. Sequences were obtained from peripheral blood.

CDR3 residues: CASTGTGTTNSPLHF. CDR3 coding DNA: TGTGCCAGCACCGGGACAGGGACTACCAATTCACCCCTCCACTTT. The chain joins TRBV2 to TRBJ1-6, with TRBD1 matching 9 bases. Germline CDR1 SNHLY, CDR2 FYNNEI. This CDR3 has 15 amino acids. After removal of 7 bases from V and 7 bases from J, the junction contained 8 bases not matched to a gene.